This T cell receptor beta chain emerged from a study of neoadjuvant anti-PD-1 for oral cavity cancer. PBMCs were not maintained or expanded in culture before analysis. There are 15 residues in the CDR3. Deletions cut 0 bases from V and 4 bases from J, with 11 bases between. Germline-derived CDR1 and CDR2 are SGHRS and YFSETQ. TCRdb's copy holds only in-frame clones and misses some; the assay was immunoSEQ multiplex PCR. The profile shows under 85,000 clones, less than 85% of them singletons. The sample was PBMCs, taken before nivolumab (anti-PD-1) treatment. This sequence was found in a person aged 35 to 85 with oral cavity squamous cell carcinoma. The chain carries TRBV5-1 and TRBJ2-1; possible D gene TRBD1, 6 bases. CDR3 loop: CASSLAGTPYNEQFF. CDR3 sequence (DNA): TGCGCCAGCAGCTTGGCGGGGACACCATACAATGAGCAGTTCTTC.